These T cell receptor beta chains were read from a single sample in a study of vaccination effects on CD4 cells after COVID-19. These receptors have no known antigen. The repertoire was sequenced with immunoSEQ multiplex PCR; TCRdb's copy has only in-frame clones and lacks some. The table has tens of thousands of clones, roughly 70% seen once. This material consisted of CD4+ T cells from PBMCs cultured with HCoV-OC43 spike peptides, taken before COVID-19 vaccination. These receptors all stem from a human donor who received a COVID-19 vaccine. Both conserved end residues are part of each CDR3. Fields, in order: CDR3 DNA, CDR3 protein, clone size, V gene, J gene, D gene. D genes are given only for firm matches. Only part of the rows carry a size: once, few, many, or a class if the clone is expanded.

TGTGCCAGCAGCTTGAGGGCAGGGACGGTGAACACTGAAGCTTTCTTT	CASSLRAGTVNTEAFF	once	TRBV5-5	TRBJ1-1	-
TGTGCCTGGAGTTCGTACGGGACGGCTTTAAATGAAAAACTGTTTTTT	CAWSSYGTALNEKLFF	-	TRBV30	TRBJ1-4	-
TGCGCCAGCAGCCAAGCCTTTGGAGCAACTAATGAAAAACTGTTTTTT	CASSQAFGATNEKLFF	-	TRBV4-1	TRBJ1-4	-
TGTGCTAGTGGTCTAGGTCTGGAAACTGAAGCTTTCTTT	CASGLGLETEAFF	-	TRBV12-5	TRBJ1-1	-
TGTGCCACCAGTGATTCGCGACAGGGGGGCACTGAAGCTTTCTTT	CATSDSRQGGTEAFF	-	TRBV24-1	TRBJ1-1	TRBD1
TGCGCCAGCAGCCAAGGGGACAGGGGGCTCTCTTCACCCCTCCACTTT	CASSQGDRGLSSPLHF	-	TRBV4-3	TRBJ1-6	TRBD1
TGTGCCAGCAGTCTTGCACCGGGACAGGGGAATGGCTACACCTTC	CASSLAPGQGNGYTF	-	TRBV6-4	TRBJ1-2	TRBD1
TGTGCCAGCAGCTCCTTCCTAGCGGGGCCTTACAATGAGCAGTTCTTC	CASSSFLAGPYNEQFF	-	TRBV6-6	TRBJ2-1	TRBD2
TGTGCCAGTAGTCCAAGGGGGTGGCAGCCCCAGCATTTT	CASSPRGWQPQHF	once	TRBV19	TRBJ1-5	-
TGTGCCAGTAGTAACCCGGGACTAGCGGGGGGTACTGCAGATACGCAGTATTTT	CASSNPGLAGGTADTQYF	-	TRBV19	TRBJ2-3	TRBD2
TGCAGCGTTGATCTCGTCTTCGCCACAGATACGCAGTATTTT	CSVDLVFATDTQYF	-	TRBV29-1	TRBJ2-3	-
TGTGCCAGCAGCCCCCGGGGGGGGCGCGAAAGCTCCTACAATGAGCAGTTCTTC	CASSPRGGRESSYNEQFF	-	TRBV7-2	TRBJ2-1	TRBD2
TGTGCCAGCAGCGTAGTCTGGGACGGATATCAGCCCCAGCATTTT	CASSVVWDGYQPQHF	-	TRBV9	TRBJ1-5	-
TGTGCCACCAGTGATCCCACTGGATTGGGGGAGACCCAGTACTTC	CATSDPTGLGETQYF	-	TRBV24-1	TRBJ2-5	-
TGCGCCAGCAGCTTCTCCCCCTTAGCGGGGGGCCAAGAGACCCAGTACTTC	CASSFSPLAGGQETQYF	-	TRBV5-1	TRBJ2-5	TRBD2
TGTGCCAGCAGTCCGGACAGGGGACACTCTGGAAACACCATATATTTT	CASSPDRGHSGNTIYF	-	TRBV27	TRBJ1-3	TRBD1
TGTGCCAGTAGTATAGATTGGAACACTGAAGCTTTCTTT	CASSIDWNTEAFF	-	TRBV19	TRBJ1-1	-
TGTGCCAGCAGCTTTGGGAGGGGCTACGCCCCCACAGATACGCAGTATTTT	CASSFGRGYAPTDTQYF	-	TRBV7-8	TRBJ2-3	TRBD2
TGTGCCAGCAGCTTGAGAGGCCCGCAGGGCGGCACCGGGGAGCTGTTTTTT	CASSLRGPQGGTGELFF	-	TRBV5-5	TRBJ2-2	-
TGTGCCAGCAGTGAATTACTAGGGGGGACCCAGTACTTC	CASSELLGGTQYF	-	TRBV6-1	TRBJ2-5	-
TGTGCCAGCAGCTTGTTCGCAGGTCAAGAGACCCAGTACTTC	CASSLFAGQETQYF	-	TRBV5-6	TRBJ2-5	-